A single sample gave rise to the 22 T cell receptor beta chains below, sequenced in a study of shared clonotypes between healthy human individuals. Assay used: immunoSEQ multiplex PCR; TCRdb lists only in-frame clones, some missing. The sample yields about 1 million clones, roughly 75% seen once. Material for sequencing was memory CD4+ T cells sorted from blood. This sample's subset: CD45RA-negative fraction. These receptors all stem from a man aged 18 to 30 in good health.

This clone showed up just a few times. The chain combines TRBV5-4 with TRBJ2-7, with D unclear. The V and J ends lost 0 bases and 3 bases respectively, with 13 bases between them. This CDR3 region has 15 residues. CDR1 and CDR2 from the germline V gene are SGHNT and YYREEE (reference sequence). The CDR3 nucleotides are TGTGCCAGCAGCTTGGAGGGTGCCGTAAGCTACGAGCAGTACTTC. It specifies CASSLEGAVSYEQYF.

The rearrangement uses TRBV5-1 and TRBJ1-1, with 12 bases that match TRBD1. The J segment lost 11 bases and the V segment lost 0 bases, leaving 2 bases of the junction unmatched. The germline CDR1 and CDR2 sequences are SGHRS and YFSETQ. CDR3 size: 13 residues. CDR3 residues: CASSLVGQGAAFF. The CDR3 nucleotides are TGCGCCAGCAGCTTGGTGGGACAGGGGGCGGCTTTCTTT.

The chain uses TRBV30 and TRBJ2-7; a possible D gene is TRBD2 (6 bases). Germline V gene data show CDR1 as GTSNPN and CDR2 as SVGIG (reference sequence). V lost 3 bases and J lost 6, with 15 bases in between. The CDR3 runs to 13 residues. The CDR3 region is CAWRGPGSGEQYF. CDR3 DNA: TGTGCCTGGAGGGGGCCCGGGAGCGGCGAGCAGTACTTC.

The V gene is TRBV5-1, the J gene TRBJ2-1; no firm D call. V was trimmed by 4 bases and J by 1 base, leaving 12 bases between them. The germline CDR1 and CDR2 sequences are SGHRS and YFSETQ. The CDR3 spans 15 residues. CDR3 sequence reads: CASSPGPESYNEQFF. CDR3 bases: TGCGCCAGCAGCCCGGGCCCAGAATCCTACAATGAGCAGTTCTTC.

The table lists this clone with a few counts. The chain employs TRBV7-9 and TRBJ2-3; possible D gene TRBD2, 5 bases. The CDR3 is made up of 16 amino acids. Between the trimmed V and J ends, which lost 5 bases and 2 bases, there was a span of 17 bases. Germline CDR1 is SEHNR and CDR2 is FQNEAQ (reference sequence). As DNA, the CDR3 is TGTGCCAGCAGCGAAGGGTCGGGGAAACCCACAGATACGCAGTATTTT. It is translated as CASSEGSGKPTDTQYF.

On this clone itself: Other DNA sequences of this sample code for an identical CDR3. The V gene is TRBV29-1, the J gene TRBJ1-1; no clear D. CDR3 length: 12 amino acids. V was shortened by 6 bases and J by 1 base, with 9 bases between the two germline ends. CDR1 SQVTM and CDR2 ANQGSEA come from the germline V gene. The CDR3 region is CSVDRGNTEAFF. In nucleotides, the CDR3 is TGCAGCGTGGACCGGGGGAACACTGAAGCTTTCTTT.

Many counts were recorded for this clone. The chain is built from TRBV6-1 and TRBJ2-2; D uncertain. This CDR3 region has 14 residues. Trimming removed 1 base from V and 3 bases from J, with 6 bases in between. In germline, CDR1 is MNHNS, CDR2 SASEGT. As DNA, the CDR3 is TGTGCCAGCAGTGAAGTCGTGGACACCGGGGAGCTGTTTTTT. Amino acids: CASSEVVDTGELFF.

This clone was seen only a few times. The chain employs TRBV6-5 and TRBJ1-5; D ambiguous. Germline lookup yields CDR1 MNHEY and CDR2 SVGAGI. This CDR3 spans 13 amino acids. V was pared by 5 bases and J by 4 bases, with 9 bases between. The CDR3: CASSVYSNQPQHF. The CDR3 DNA reads TGTGCCAGCAGTGTTTACTCGAATCAGCCCCAGCATTTT.

This clone was picked up one time. V is TRBV27 and J is TRBJ1-6; D is uncertain. V lost 3 bases, J lost 10 bases, and 7 bases lay in between. There are 12 residues in the CDR3. Germline V gives CDR1 MNHEY, CDR2 SMNVEV (reference sequence). Here the CDR3 reads CASSFLGSPLHF. DNA of the CDR3: TGTGCCAGCAGTTTCCTGGGGTCACCCCTCCACTTT.

The V call is TRBV4-1, the J call TRBJ1-1; a weak D match, TRBD1 (6 bases). The CDR3 spans 15 residues. Per the germline V gene, CDR1 is MGHRA and CDR2 is YSYEKL. The V and J ends lost 4 bases and 1 base respectively, with 13 bases between them. Here the CDR3 reads CASSLLQGTNTEAFF. The CDR3 nucleotides read TGCGCCAGCAGCCTCCTACAGGGAACGAACACTGAAGCTTTCTTT.

As concerns this clone: The same CDR3 arises from other DNA sequences in this sample as well. The chain joins TRBV19 to TRBJ1-1; D is possibly TRBD1 (5 bases). Germline lookup yields CDR1 LNHDA and CDR2 SQIVND (reference sequence). V lost 6 bases, J lost 1 base, and 9 bases lay in between. The CDR3 is 13 amino acids. The CDR3 sequence: CASSPRGNTEAFF. Here the CDR3 DNA reads TGTGCCAGTAGCCCTAGGGGGAACACTGAAGCTTTCTTT.

This clone was seen only a few times. The chain recombines TRBV5-1 with TRBJ2-1, with 11 bases matching TRBD2. V shed 6 bases, J shed 7 bases, and the junction held 9 bases outside the gene matches. Germline CDR1 SGHRS, CDR2 YFSETQ. This CDR3 region has 15 residues. The CDR3 loop reads CASTLAGVGLNEQFF. DNA for the CDR3: TGCGCCAGCACACTAGCGGGGGTCGGGTTAAATGAGCAGTTCTTC.

About this clone itself: This CDR3 is also generated by other DNA sequences in the sample. V gene TRBV2 combines with J gene TRBJ2-2; TRBD2 aligns across 11 bases. Germline CDR1 is SNHLY and CDR2 is FYNNEI. The CDR3 is 15 amino acids. The ends lost 6 bases at V and 1 base at J; junction bases unmatched: 1. CDR3 sequence: CASRGTSGNTGELFF. In DNA, the CDR3 is TGTGCCAGCAGGGGGACTAGCGGGAACACCGGGGAGCTGTTTTTT.

The chain joins TRBV2 to TRBJ2-7, with D perhaps TRBD1 (6 bases). Trimming stripped 6 bases from V and 0 bases from J, with 9 bases between. The CDR3 sequence is 13 residues long. Germline CDR1 SNHLY, CDR2 FYNNEI. The CDR3 region is CASSYRDSYEQYF. CDR3 bases: TGTGCCAGCAGCTACAGGGACTCCTACGAGCAGTACTTC.

The genes are TRBV30 and TRBJ1-1; D remains unclear. The CDR3 is 14 amino acids. V shed 0 bases and J shed 0 bases, with 8 bases lying between them. Germline values: CDR1 GTSNPN, CDR2 SVGIG (reference sequence). The CDR3 nucleotides are TGTGCCTGGAGTGTACTTTGGATGAACACTGAAGCTTTCTTT. Residues: CAWSVLWMNTEAFF.

This rearrangement joins TRBV7-2 to TRBJ2-3, with D maybe TRBD1 (5 bases). Germline V gives CDR1 SGHTA, CDR2 FQGNSA. V was shortened by 3 bases and J by 3 bases, with 10 bases between the two germline ends. CDR3 length equals 14 residues. CDR3 coding DNA: TGTGCCAGCAGCTTGGGAAGGGGTACAGATACGCAGTATTTT. It encodes CASSLGRGTDTQYF.

A remark on this clone: The identical CDR3 is also encoded by other nucleotide sequences in the sample. This chain uses TRBV28 with TRBJ1-2, with no clear D. Germline V gene data show CDR1 as MDHEN and CDR2 as SYDVKM. The V gene lost 2 bases and the J gene lost 0 bases, with 7 bases spanning the gap. The CDR3 length is 14 residues. This CDR3 is CASSLNRANYGYTF. CDR3 bases: TGTGCCAGCAGTTTAAACAGAGCTAACTATGGCTACACCTTC.

J is TRBJ2-1 and V is TRBV7-2, with 7 bases identical to TRBD1. From germline, CDR1 is SGHTA and CDR2 FQGNSA. There are 14 residues in the CDR3. J lost 8 bases, V lost 5 bases, and 9 bases had no gene match. CDR3 sequence: CASSRFEGAYEQFF. The CDR3, as DNA: TGTGCCAGCAGCCGGTTCGAGGGGGCTTATGAGCAGTTCTTC. Using reference TRBV7-2 and TRBJ2-1 for the parts outside the CDR3, the full variable domain is GAGVSQSPSNKVTEKGKDVELRCDPISGHTALYWYRQSLGQGLEFLIYFQGNSAPDKSGLPSDRFSAERTGGSVSTLTIQRTQQEDSAVYLCASSRFEGAYEQFFGPGTRLTVL.

The chain couples TRBV13 to TRBJ2-5, with D unresolved. The CDR3 is 12 residues long. V lost 5 bases and J lost 1, with 5 bases in between. The germline gives CDR1 PRHDT, CDR2 FYEKMQ (reference sequence). CDR3 sequence: CASSRFQETQYF. The CDR3 DNA is TGTGCCAGCAGCCGATTCCAAGAGACCCAGTACTTC.

The chain recombines TRBV7-9 with TRBJ1-2; 9 bases align to TRBD1. CDR1 and CDR2 from the germline V gene are SEHNR and FQNEAQ (reference sequence). The CDR3 has 17 amino acids. J was trimmed by 6 bases and V by 5 bases; bases with no gene match: 16. The CDR3 region is CASSPTGTGRSKDGYTF. The DNA of the CDR3 is TGTGCCAGCAGCCCCACCGGGACAGGGAGGTCTAAGGATGGCTACACCTTC.

This clone was seen more than once but under ten times. The V call is TRBV7-9, the J call TRBJ2-7, with D maybe TRBD1 (7 bases). Looked up from germline, CDR1 is SEHNR and CDR2 is FQNEAQ (reference sequence). Trimming took 5 bases from V and 4 from J, leaving 12 bases between them. The CDR3 sequence is 13 residues long. The CDR3 here is CASSAGQWYEQYF. CDR3 nucleotides: TGTGCCAGCAGCGCGGGACAGTGGTACGAGCAGTACTTC.

The chain recombines TRBV9 with TRBJ2-7; 9 bases fit TRBD2. V lost 1 base and J lost 6; bases outside the gene matches: 8. Germline V gives CDR1 SGDLS, CDR2 YYNGEE. The CDR3 sequence is 15 residues long. CDR3 sequence reads: CASSVRASGISEQYF. The CDR3 DNA reads TGTGCCAGCAGCGTAAGGGCTAGCGGGATTAGCGAGCAGTACTTC.